A selection of T cell receptor beta chains follows, all from one sample in a study of blood T cells in healthy people across ages. A single record per CDR3 protein comes from TCRdb applying MiXCR to the 5' RACE reads. The data contain about 1.6 million distinct CDR3 sequences, about 35% of them singletons. The sequencing sample was made of blood. Receptor source: a woman aged 30 to 39 in good health. The CDR3 runs from the conserved cysteine through the conserved F or W. D genes are given only for firm matches. Clone size is given for some rows only: seen once, a few or many times, or a class if the clone is expanded.

TRBJ2-1,TRBV4-1,.,.,CASSHDRAASSYNEQFF,TGCGCCAGCAGCCATGATCGTGCGGCAAGCTCCTACAATGAGCAGTTCTTC
TRBJ2-5,TRBV29-1,.,many,CSVQGGKETQYF,TGCAGCGTTCAAGGGGGGAAAGAGACCCAGTACTTC
TRBJ2-1,TRBV4-1,.,many,CASSRPSDEQFF,TGCGCCAGCAGCCGCCCGAGTGATGAGCAGTTCTTC
TRBJ2-7,TRBV9,.,once,CASSVGVGEEQYF,TGTGCCAGCAGCGTAGGAGTAGGCGAGGAGCAGTACTTC
TRBJ2-7,TRBV6-5,TRBD1,.,CASSPYRGAEQYF,TGTGCCAGCAGTCCCTACAGGGGCGCCGAGCAGTACTTC
TRBJ2-7,TRBV15,TRBD2,few,CATSRDRWTSGNSYEQYF,TGTGCCACCAGCAGAGATCGTTGGACTAGCGGTAATAGTTACGAGCAGTACTTC
TRBJ2-7,TRBV4-1,.,.,CASSQEGSNFNEQYF,TGCGCCAGCAGCCAAGAGGGTAGCAACTTCAACGAGCAGTACTTC
TRBJ1-6,TRBV2,.,.,CATSRGQNSPLHF,TGTGCCACCTCACGGGGGCAGAATTCACCCCTCCACTTT
TRBJ2-1,TRBV27,TRBD1,once,CASSLRGPASDEQFF,TGTGCCAGCAGTTTAAGGGGGCCCGCATCGGATGAGCAGTTCTTC
TRBJ2-1,TRBV3-1,.,.,CASSQIHNEQFF,TGTGCCAGCAGCCAAATCCACAATGAGCAGTTCTTC
TRBJ2-5,TRBV4-2,TRBD2,few,CASSQETSGGGVETQYF,TGTGCCAGCAGCCAAGAGACTAGCGGGGGTGGGGTCGAGACCCAGTACTTC
TRBJ2-3,TRBV3-1,TRBD1,few,CASSQGTGFPDTQYF,TGTGCCAGCAGCCAGGGGACAGGGTTCCCAGATACGCAGTATTTT
TRBJ1-5,TRBV20-1,.,few,CSANDRQIQPQHF,TGCAGTGCGAACGACAGGCAGATCCAGCCCCAGCATTTT
TRBJ2-1,TRBV29-1,TRBD2,many,CSVGLAGVYNEQFF,TGCAGCGTTGGGCTAGCGGGAGTTTACAATGAGCAGTTCTTC
TRBJ2-5,TRBV6-2/TRBV6-3,TRBD1,.,CASSRDRSPETQYF,TGTGCCAGCAGTAGGGACAGATCTCCGGAGACCCAGTACTTC
TRBJ2-1,TRBV24-1,TRBD2,few,CATSELAGGLNEQFF,TGTGCCACCAGTGAGCTAGCGGGAGGGTTGAATGAGCAGTTCTTC
TRBJ2-7,TRBV2,.,.,CASSGLVGHLKMGPYEQYF,TGTGCCAGCAGTGGATTAGTTGGACACCTCAAAATGGGTCCCTACGAGCAGTACTTC
TRBJ2-3,TRBV2,.,.,CASSEGFSSSTDTQYF,TGTGCCAGCAGTGAAGGTTTTAGCAGTAGCACAGATACGCAGTATTTT
TRBJ2-1,TRBV20-1,.,few,CSAQTQEQFF,TGCAGTGCTCAGACGCAGGAGCAGTTCTTC
TRBJ2-1,TRBV28,TRBD2,.,CASSRAGTSVRRSSYNEQFF,TGTGCCAGCAGCCGGGCCGGGACTAGCGTTCGACGAAGCTCCTACAATGAGCAGTTCTTC
TRBJ2-1,TRBV7-3,TRBD1,few,CASSPDRGGLYNEQFF,TGTGCCAGCAGCCCCGACAGGGGGGGGTTATACAATGAGCAGTTCTTC
TRBJ2-1,TRBV7-6,TRBD1,.,CASNLGDRGHNEQFF,TGTGCCAGCAACTTAGGGGACAGGGGGCACAATGAGCAGTTCTTC
TRBJ1-6,TRBV28,.,.,CASRSKSSYNSPLHF,TGTGCCAGCAGGTCCAAGAGCTCCTATAATTCACCCCTCCACTTT
TRBJ2-3,TRBV9,TRBD2,few,CASSVFSGLSTDTQYF,TGTGCCAGCAGCGTATTCTCGGGACTAAGCACAGATACGCAGTATTTT
TRBJ2-5,TRBV14,TRBD2,.,CASSRGTSRQETQYF,TGTGCCAGCAGCCGAGGGACTAGCAGGCAAGAGACCCAGTACTTC